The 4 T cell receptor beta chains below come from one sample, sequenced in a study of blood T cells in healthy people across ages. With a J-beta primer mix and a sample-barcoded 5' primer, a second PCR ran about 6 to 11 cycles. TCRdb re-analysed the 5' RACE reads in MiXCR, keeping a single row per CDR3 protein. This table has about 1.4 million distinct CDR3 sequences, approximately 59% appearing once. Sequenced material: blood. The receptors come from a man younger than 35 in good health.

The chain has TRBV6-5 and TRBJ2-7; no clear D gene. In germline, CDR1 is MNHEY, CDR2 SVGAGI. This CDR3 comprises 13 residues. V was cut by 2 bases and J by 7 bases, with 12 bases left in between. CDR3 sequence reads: CASSYAQYNEQYF. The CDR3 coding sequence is TGTGCCAGCAGTTACGCCCAGTACAATGAGCAGTACTTC.

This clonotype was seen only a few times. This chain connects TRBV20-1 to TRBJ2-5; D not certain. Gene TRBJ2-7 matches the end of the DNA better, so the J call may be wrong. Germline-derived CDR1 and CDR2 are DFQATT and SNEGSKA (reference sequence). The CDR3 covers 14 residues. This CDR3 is CSARDPDRANEQYF. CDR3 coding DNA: TGCAGTGCTAGAGATCCCGATCGGGCAAACGAGCAGTACTTC.

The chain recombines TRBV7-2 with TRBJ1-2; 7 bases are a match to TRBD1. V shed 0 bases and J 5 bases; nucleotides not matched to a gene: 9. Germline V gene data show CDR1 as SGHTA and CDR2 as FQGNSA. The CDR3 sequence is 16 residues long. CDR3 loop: CASSLARGTALYGYTF. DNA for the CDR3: TGTGCCAGCAGCTTAGCCAGGGGGACAGCCTTGTATGGCTACACCTTC.

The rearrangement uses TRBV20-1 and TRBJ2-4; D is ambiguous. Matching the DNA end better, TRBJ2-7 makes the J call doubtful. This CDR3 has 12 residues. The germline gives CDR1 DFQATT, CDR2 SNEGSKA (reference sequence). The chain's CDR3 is CSARHMSYEQYF. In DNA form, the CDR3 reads TGCAGTGCTAGGCATATGTCTTACGAGCAGTACTTC.